This T cell receptor beta chain was retrieved from a study of technical replicates of blood from a few donors. By share, this clone ranks as large (0.1 to 1%). Sequencing was performed with immunoSEQ multiplex PCR; in TCRdb, only in-frame clones are kept and a portion is missing. The data hold some 54,000 clones, with about 94% observed a single time. The receptor's source is a human donor in good health. Some clones in this sample may be carry-over from other donors' samples. The sample comprised PBMCs.

CDR3 loop: CASSADRVETQYF. CDR3 sequence (DNA): TGCGCCAGCAGCGCGGACAGGGTAGAGACCCAGTACTTC. V and J are TRBV5-1 and TRBJ2-5; 8 nucleotides align to TRBD1. Trimming removed 4 bases from V and 4 bases from J; junction bases left unmatched: 3. Germline V lookup: CDR1 SGHRS, CDR2 YFSETQ. This CDR3 comprises 13 residues. The whole variable domain, filled in from reference TRBV5-1 and TRBJ2-5, reads KAGVTQTPRYLIKTRGQQVTLSCSPISGHRSVSWYQQTPGQGLQFLFEYFSETQRNKGNFPGRFSGRQFSNSRSEMNVSTLELGDSALYLCASSADRVETQYFGPGTRLLVL.